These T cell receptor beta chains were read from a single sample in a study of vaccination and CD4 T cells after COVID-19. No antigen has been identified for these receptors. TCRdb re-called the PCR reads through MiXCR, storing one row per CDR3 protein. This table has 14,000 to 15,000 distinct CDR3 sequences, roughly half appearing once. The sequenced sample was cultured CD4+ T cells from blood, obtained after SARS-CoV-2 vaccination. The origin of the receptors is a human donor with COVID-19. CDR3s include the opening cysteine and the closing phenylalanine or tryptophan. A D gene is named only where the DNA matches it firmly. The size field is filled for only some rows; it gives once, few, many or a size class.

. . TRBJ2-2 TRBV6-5 TGTGCCAGCAGTTACCAAATACAACAGAACACCGGGGAGCTGTTTTTT CASSYQIQQNTGELFF
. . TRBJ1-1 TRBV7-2 TGTGCCAGCAGCTTAGGAGGGGGGAGCGCTGAAGCTTTCTTT CASSLGGGSAEAFF
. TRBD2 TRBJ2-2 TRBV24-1 TGTGCCACCAGTGAATCGGGGGGGGCCGCCGGGGAGCTGTTTTTT CATSESGGAAGELFF
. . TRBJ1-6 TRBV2 TGTGCCAGCAGTGGGGACATTTCACCCCTCCACTTT CASSGDISPLHF
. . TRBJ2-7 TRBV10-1 TGCGCCAACAGGGACTTCTACGAGCAGTACTTC CANRDFYEQYF
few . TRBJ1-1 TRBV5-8 TGTGCCAGCAGAATAGACAGTATCTTCGCTGAAGCTTTCTTT CASRIDSIFAEAFF
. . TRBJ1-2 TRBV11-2 TGTGCCAGCAGCTCGTCGGTCTATGGCTACACCTTC CASSSSVYGYTF
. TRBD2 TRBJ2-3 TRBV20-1 TGCAGTGCTACGGTGACTAGCGGGGATACGCAGTATTTT CSATVTSGDTQYF
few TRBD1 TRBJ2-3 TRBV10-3 TGTGCCATCAGTACCCCAGGACAGGGGAGAGATACGCAGTATTTT CAISTPGQGRDTQYF
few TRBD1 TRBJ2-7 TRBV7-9 TGTGCCAGCAGCCGACAGGGAAGCGAGCAGTACTTC CASSRQGSEQYF
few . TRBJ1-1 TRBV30 TGTGCCCGGACAGTGAACACTGAAGCTTTCTTT CARTVNTEAFF
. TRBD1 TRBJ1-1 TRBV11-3 TGTGCCAGCAGCTTAAGACAGGGCCCTGAAGCTTTCTTT CASSLRQGPEAFF
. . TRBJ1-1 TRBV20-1 TGCAGTGCTAGAGTTCTCCCGGCGGGAGGGAGGAACACTGAAGCTTTCTTT CSARVLPAGGRNTEAFF
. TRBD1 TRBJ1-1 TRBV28 TGTGCCAGCAGTATGACAGGGGGCAATTTGAGAGCTTTCTTT CASSMTGGNLRAFF
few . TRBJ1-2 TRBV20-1 TGCAGTGCCCGCTTGGGAGGGTCTAACTATGGCTACACCTTC CSARLGGSNYGYTF
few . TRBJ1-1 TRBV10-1 TGCGCCAGCAGTGAGTCGGCCGGCGTTGCCACTGAAGCTTTCTTT CASSESAGVATEAFF
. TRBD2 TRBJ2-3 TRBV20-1 TGCAGTGCTATTACGAGCGGGGCAGATACGCAGTATTTT CSAITSGADTQYF
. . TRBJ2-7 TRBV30 TGTGCCTCAACCCGGGACAAATACGAGCAGTACTTC CASTRDKYEQYF
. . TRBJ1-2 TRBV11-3 TGTGCCAGCAGCTCCCAAGGAATAGATGGCTACACCTTC CASSSQGIDGYTF
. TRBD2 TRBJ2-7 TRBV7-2 TGTGCCAGCAGCCTAGCGGGGGGCCGCTACGAGCAGTACTTC CASSLAGGRYEQYF
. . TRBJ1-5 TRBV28 TGTGCCAGCAGTTTACCACTAGGGCCCCAGCCCCAGCATTTT CASSLPLGPQPQHF
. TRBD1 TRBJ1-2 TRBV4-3 TGCGCCAGCAGCCAACACTCCGGGACAGAGGTCGGCTACACCTTC CASSQHSGTEVGYTF
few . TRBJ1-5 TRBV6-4 TGTGCCAGCAGTGAAGGTGGAGTTAGCAATCAGCCCCAGCATTTT CASSEGGVSNQPQHF
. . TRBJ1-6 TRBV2 TGTGCCAGCAGTGTGTTCGACCCCGAGAATTCACCCCTCCACTTT CASSVFDPENSPLHF
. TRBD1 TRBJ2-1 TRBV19 TGTGCCAGTAGTTCGACAGGGCTCTCCTACAATGAGCAGTTCTTC CASSSTGLSYNEQFF
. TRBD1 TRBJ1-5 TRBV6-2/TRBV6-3 TGTGCCAGCAGACGACAGGGAACTAACAATCAGCCCCAGCATTTT CASRRQGTNNQPQHF
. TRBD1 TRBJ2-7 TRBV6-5 TGTGCCAGCAGTTACCCGACCGGGACAGGGCCCTACGAGCAGTACTTC CASSYPTGTGPYEQYF
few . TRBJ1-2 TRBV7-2 TGTGCCAGCAGCCAGACCAGGGTTAACTCTGGCTACACCTTC CASSQTRVNSGYTF